This T cell receptor beta chain was profiled in a study of T-cell memory formation after mild COVID-19. Study-level information: TCR clustering was largely donor specific. Study results and limitations: Whereas later expanders leaned CD4+, clones contracting day 15 to 85 showed a balanced CD4/CD8 makeup.

Each CDR3 protein gets one entry after TCRdb re-called the 5' RACE reads with MiXCR. Seen here are a few hundred thousand distinct CDR3 sequences, 25% to 30% observed once, and the top ten hold around an eighth. Germline V gene sequence: CDR1 DFQATT, CDR2 SNEGSKA (reference sequence). The CDR3 consists of 16 residues. J was trimmed by 0 bases and V by 5 bases; bases with no gene match: 9. The sample holds a few counts of this clonotype. Its target is not known. The chain links TRBV20-1 to TRBJ2-2, with 7 bases that match TRBD1. The sequencing input was PBMCs or a T cell subset sorted from them (not recorded which). The sequence derives from an adult woman who had mild COVID-19 (a few samples of this study predate the infection). Cell type and time point are not known. The CDR3 loop reads CSARTGAGPNTGELFF. The CDR3 region has the DNA TGCAGTGCTCGAACAGGGGCCGGTCCGAACACCGGGGAGCTGTTTTTT.